This T cell receptor beta chain is drawn from a study of OX40 agonist ivuxolimab in advanced cancers. Sequencing used immunoSEQ multiplex PCR; TCRdb keeps in-frame clones, though not all of them. This table holds about 95,000 clones, around nine tenths found once. Germline CDR1 and CDR2: ENHRY and SYGVKD. V dropped 3 bases and J dropped 4 bases, with 6 bases sitting between them. The CDR3 is made up of 13 amino acids. The genes are TRBV10-3 and TRBJ2-2; D is unclear. Sequencing used CD4+ or CD8+ T cells sorted from blood, obtained in a trial of the OX40 agonist ivuxolimab. The TCR comes from an adult with an advanced solid tumor such as melanoma, head and neck, liver or kidney cancer. This CDR3 reads CAISEGFTGELFF. CDR3 in DNA: TGTGCCATCAGTGAAGGCTTCACCGGGGAGCTGTTTTTT.